This passage covers 17 T cell receptor beta chains from one sample sequenced in a study of T cell responses to AZD1222 COVID-19 vaccine. TCRdb's table, derived via immunoSEQ multiplex PCR, lists solely in-frame clones and lacks some. The sample holds some 150,000 clones, 90% seen once. The specimen was peripheral blood, collected 28 days after the second AZD1222 dose. These receptors originate from an adult who received the AZD1222 COVID-19 vaccine.

The chain joins TRBV3-1 (or the pseudogene TRBV3-2) to TRBJ1-3, with D unclear. V lost 4 bases to trimming and J lost 2 bases, with 12 bases between them. CDR3 length: 15 residues. The germline V gene has CDR1 LGHDT and CDR2 YNNKEL (reference sequence). The CDR3 DNA reads TGTGCCAGCAGCCCCATGCCGGGAGCTGGAAACACCATATATTTT. It codes for CASSPMPGAGNTIYF.

The rearrangement joins TRBV3-1 (or the pseudogene TRBV3-2) to TRBJ2-2; D not resolved. With 4 bases removed from V and 0 bases from J, the gap between germline ends came to 9 bases. The V gene's germline CDR1 is LGHDT and CDR2 YNNKEL (reference sequence). The CDR3 is 15 residues long. The CDR3 DNA reads TGTGCCAGCAGCCCCGCATGGACGAACACCGGGGAGCTGTTTTTT. Translation: CASSPAWTNTGELFF.

V usage is TRBV19 and J usage is TRBJ1-5; D not resolved. Germline V CDR1 and CDR2: LNHDA, SQIVND (reference sequence). The CDR3 is 13 residues long. Between the trimmed V and J ends, which lost 7 bases and 7 bases, there was a span of 14 bases. The CDR3 is CASNGGFGQPQHF. The CDR3 nucleotides read TGTGCCAGTAACGGAGGGTTCGGCCAGCCCCAGCATTTT.

The genes are TRBV18 and TRBJ2-7; 13 bases are a match to TRBD2. The ends lost 3 bases at V and 4 bases at J; junction bases unmatched: 6. This CDR3 contains 16 residues. CDR1 and CDR2 from the germline V gene are KGHSH and LQKENI. The CDR3 loop is CASSPPGLAGVYEQYF. The CDR3 region has the DNA TGTGCCAGCTCACCCCCAGGACTAGCGGGAGTGTACGAGCAGTACTTC. Full variable domain (missing parts from reference TRBV18 and TRBJ2-7): NAGVMQNPRHLVRRRGQEARLRCSPMKGHSHVYWYRQLPEEGLKFMVYLQKENIIDESGMPKERFSAEFPKEGPSILRIQQVVRGDSAAYFCASSPPGLAGVYEQYFGPGTRLTVT.

The chain joins TRBV7-8 to TRBJ1-1, with unresolved D. Germline assignment: CDR1 SGHVS and CDR2 FQNEAQ. Trimming stripped 5 bases from V and 0 bases from J, with 13 bases between. CDR3 length: 15 residues. The CDR3 region has the DNA TGTGCCAGCAGCGCGCTCCGTGGCTTGAACACTGAAGCTTTCTTT. This codes for CASSALRGLNTEAFF.

This chain joins TRBV2 and TRBJ1-6, with TRBD1 matching over 8 bases. Germline CDR1 SNHLY, CDR2 FYNNEI. This CDR3 is 14 amino acids long. With V trimmed by 3 bases and J by 8 bases, 3 bases remained unmatched. Here the CDR3 reads CASSDRDRYSPLHF. The CDR3 DNA follows: TGTGCCAGCAGTGACCGGGACAGGTATTCACCCCTCCACTTT.

The J gene is TRBJ1-2, the V gene TRBV7-6; a weak D match, TRBD1 (6 bases). Germline V gene sequence: CDR1 SGHVS, CDR2 FNYEAQ. This CDR3 comprises 16 residues. Trimming pared 5 bases from V and 7 bases from J, leaving 23 bases between. The CDR3 sequence is CASSRQLGGGLSGYTF. The CDR3 nucleotides read TGTGCCAGCAGCCGACAACTGGGAGGGGGTCTCAGTGGCTACACCTTC.

This chain links TRBV9 with TRBJ2-7, with a weak D call TRBD2 (7 bases). Per the germline V gene, CDR1 is SGDLS and CDR2 is YYNGEE. CDR3 length: 14 amino acids. The V and J ends lost 6 bases and 7 bases respectively, with 20 bases between them. This chain's CDR3 is CASTVGGAGEEQYF. CDR3 coding DNA: TGTGCCAGCACTGTGGGGGGGGCCGGAGAAGAGCAGTACTTC.

This clone was seen only a few times. The chain carries TRBV9 and TRBJ2-5; a weak D match, TRBD2 (6 bases). The ends were cut back, 0 bases at V and 1 base at J, with 13 bases in the middle. Per the germline V gene, CDR1 is SGDLS and CDR2 is YYNGEE. This CDR3 comprises 16 residues. The CDR3 DNA follows: TGTGCCAGCAGCGTAGGGGCTAGCGTCTTCCAAGAGACCCAGTACTTC. Its translation is CASSVGASVFQETQYF.

This chain connects TRBV28 to TRBJ2-1; 9 positions agree with TRBD2. The CDR3 extends over 18 amino acids. The germline V gene encodes CDR1 MDHEN and CDR2 SYDVKM. J was trimmed by 0 bases and V by 8 bases; bases with no gene match: 14. CDR3 region: CASGWRLAAEGSYNEQFF. CDR3 in DNA: TGTGCCAGCGGGTGGAGACTAGCGGCAGAGGGCTCCTACAATGAGCAGTTCTTC. Together with reference TRBV28 and TRBJ2-1, the CDR3 gives the full variable domain: DVKVTQSSRYLVKRTGEKVFLECVQDMDHENMFWYRQDPGLGLRLIYFSYDVKMKEKGDIPEGYSVSREKKERFSLILESASTNQTSMYLCASGWRLAAEGSYNEQFFGPGTRLTVL.

The chain uses TRBV7-9 and TRBJ2-3, with unresolved D. Germline V CDR1 and CDR2: SEHNR, FQNEAQ (reference sequence). The CDR3 sequence is 11 residues long. V was shortened by 2 bases and J by 5 bases, with 2 bases between the two germline ends. The chain's CDR3 is CASSLLDTQYF. The CDR3 DNA reads TGTGCCAGCAGCTTACTAGATACGCAGTATTTT.

V is TRBV11-2 and J is TRBJ2-7; 13 bases are a match to TRBD2. V was clipped by 5 bases and J by 2 bases; unmatched bases: 9. The CDR3 has 17 residues. CDR1 is SGHAT and CDR2 is FQNNGV in the germline V gene. The CDR3 protein is CASSPGTSGIFTYEQYF. The CDR3 bases are TGTGCCAGCAGCCCAGGGACTAGCGGGATCTTCACCTACGAGCAGTACTTC.

The V gene is TRBV27, the J gene TRBJ1-3; D not certain. The CDR3 sequence is 13 residues long. Trimming pared 5 bases from V and 4 bases from J, leaving 9 bases between. The germline gives CDR1 MNHEY, CDR2 SMNVEV (reference sequence). The CDR3 protein is CASSRAAGNTIYF. DNA of the CDR3: TGTGCCAGCAGTAGGGCAGCGGGAAACACCATATATTTT.

V usage is TRBV28 and J usage is TRBJ1-5; D is undetermined. CDR1 is MDHEN and CDR2 is SYDVKM in the germline V gene. Trimming pared 7 bases from V and 0 bases from J, leaving 7 bases between. The CDR3 has 13 residues. The CDR3: CASITDSNQPQHF. CDR3 DNA: TGTGCCAGCATTACAGATAGCAATCAGCCCCAGCATTTT.

The V call is TRBV7-8, the J call TRBJ1-2; 8 positions agree with TRBD1. The CDR3 sequence is 15 residues long. J was trimmed by 3 bases and V by 5 bases; bases with no gene match: 8. Germline-derived CDR1 and CDR2 are SGHVS and FQNEAQ. The CDR3 protein is CASSAVTGADYGYTF. DNA for the CDR3: TGTGCCAGCAGCGCAGTGACAGGGGCTGACTATGGCTACACCTTC.

CDR3 nucleotide sequence: TGCGCCAGCAGCCAAGGCGTTGGGCTTACTGAGCAGTTCTTC. Its protein is CASSQGVGLTEQFF. The chain carries TRBV4-1 and TRBJ2-1, with D unclear. Germline V CDR1 and CDR2: MGHRA, YSYEKL. The CDR3 spans 14 residues. Trimming removed 1 base from V and 9 bases from J, with 13 bases in between.

The chain combines TRBV6-2 or TRBV6-3 with TRBJ1-6, with D tentatively TRBD1 (5 bases). Germline V gene data show CDR1 as MNHEY and CDR2 as SVGEGT. This CDR3 region has 14 residues. The V and J ends lost 0 bases and 9 bases respectively, with 9 bases between them. The CDR3 loop reads CASSYSGRGSPLHF. The CDR3 DNA reads as TGTGCCAGCAGTTACTCAGGGAGGGGTTCACCCCTCCACTTT.